A single sample is the source of the 3 T cell receptor beta chains below, sequenced in a study of blood T cell repertoires in COVID-19. Profiled with immunoSEQ multiplex PCR; TCRdb holds only in-frame clones, not every one. In the table there are hundreds of thousands of clones, roughly 89% of which are singletons. The sample taken for sequencing was peripheral blood. Receptors were obtained from a woman aged 30 to 39 with active or convalescent COVID-19.

This rearrangement joins TRBV5-1 to TRBJ2-7; tentatively, D is TRBD2 (5 bases). Germline V gene lookup returns CDR1 SGHRS and CDR2 YFSETQ. Trimming removed 3 bases from V and 6 bases from J, with 10 bases in between. This CDR3 is built from 12 residues. CDR3 coding DNA: TGCGCCAGCAGCTCGGGATCTCCCGAGCAGTACTTC. Translation gives CASSSGSPEQYF.

The V call is TRBV3-1 (or the pseudogene TRBV3-2), the J call TRBJ2-7; TRBD2 agrees at 16 bases. CDR1 is LGHDT and CDR2 is YNNKEL in the germline V gene (reference sequence). This CDR3 is 17 amino acids long. V lost 3 bases to trimming and J lost 6 bases; unmatched junction nucleotides: 8. The CDR3 is CASSQGAGTSGRAEQYF. Here the CDR3 DNA reads TGTGCCAGCAGCCAGGGAGCCGGGACTAGCGGGAGGGCCGAGCAGTACTTC.

V gene TRBV18 combines with J gene TRBJ2-1; 8 positions match TRBD2. Germline V gene data show CDR1 as KGHSH and CDR2 as LQKENI. J lost 4 bases, V lost 6 bases, and 11 bases had no gene match. CDR3 length: 16 residues. CDR3 DNA: TGTGCCAGCTCCCCCCGGGAAGCGGGAGAGTACAATGAGCAGTTCTTC. Protein: CASSPREAGEYNEQFF.